The 6 T cell receptor beta chains in this list originate from one sample, sequenced in a study of Graves' ophthalmopathy and Graves' hyperthyroidism (dated by TCRdb to 2016 to 2019). Sequenced on an Illumina HiSeq 2000. TCR beta CDR3 regions were amplified from RNA transcripts for repertoire sequencing. The first round was an RT-PCR using HTBI primers with the Qiagen OneStep RT-PCR kit, and this first round was followed by a second-round multiplex PCR, then size selection and purification. Using fastp at Q25 and MiXCR, TCRdb reprocessed the public reads and kept productive beta chains. Every distinct CDR3 protein forms one entry, paired with its most common genes and DNA. Recorded for this sample are about 500,000 distinct CDR3 sequences; less than 45% of them occurred a single time. The ten largest clones represent around 4.6% of the sample. The sequenced sample was peripheral blood or thyroid tissue (not recorded which). Receptor source: an adult man with Graves' hyperthyroidism.

Comment on this clonotype: A single base separates this from a much larger clone, so it may be a read error. V gene TRBV10-3 combines with J gene TRBJ1-5, with no clear D. Germline values: CDR1 ENHRY, CDR2 SYGVKD. Trimming stripped 3 bases from V and 6 bases from J, with 15 bases between. The CDR3 extends over 15 amino acids. This chain's CDR3 is CAISEAGRWGQPQHF. The DNA for the CDR3 is TGTGCCATCAGTGAAGCGGGCAGGTGGGGTCAGCCCCAGCATTTT.

This sequence joins TRBV7-2 and TRBJ2-5; the D gene is possibly TRBD2 (7 bases). V was shortened by 3 bases and J by 2 bases, with 13 bases between the two germline ends. Germline V lookup: CDR1 SGHTA, CDR2 FQGNSA. The CDR3 is made up of 15 amino acids. The CDR3 is CASSFLADRQETQYF. CDR3 coding DNA: TGTGCCAGCAGCTTCCTAGCGGACAGACAAGAGACCCAGTACTTC.

The chain couples TRBV10-3 to TRBJ2-1; D unclear. V lost 0 bases to trimming and J lost 10 bases, with 10 bases between them. CDR3 size: 13 residues. The germline V gene encodes CDR1 ENHRY and CDR2 SYGVKD. This CDR3 is CAISESEGKEQFF. The CDR3 DNA reads as TGTGCCATCAGTGAGTCCGAAGGCAAAGAGCAGTTCTTC.

This clonotype appeared many times. The genes are TRBV24-1 and TRBJ2-7; D is uncertain. The V gene lost 6 bases and the J gene lost 2 bases, with 16 bases spanning the gap. CDR3 length: 15 residues. The V gene's germline CDR1 is KGHDR and CDR2 SFDVKD. CDR3 nucleotide sequence: TGTGCCACCAGTAGCCCTTCGGACGGCGCCTACGAGCAGTACTTC. Amino acid sequence: CATSSPSDGAYEQYF.

This clonotype was seen at least ten times. The genes are TRBV5-6 and TRBJ1-5; no definite D call. V was trimmed by 0 bases and J by 0 bases, leaving 7 bases between them. CDR3 length: 15 amino acids. Per germline, CDR1 SGHDT and CDR2 YYEEEE. The CDR3 region is CASSLGSYSNQPQHF. The CDR3 DNA reads as TGTGCCAGCAGCTTGGGCAGCTATAGCAATCAGCCCCAGCATTTT.

This clonotype has only a few counts. The chain carries TRBV24-1 and TRBJ2-3; D may match TRBD1 or TRBD2 (6 bases each). CDR3 length: 15 amino acids. V was shortened by 3 bases and J by 4 bases, with 13 bases between the two germline ends. Germline lookup yields CDR1 KGHDR and CDR2 SFDVKD. The CDR3 here is CATSDMQGRSDTQYF. The CDR3 DNA follows: TGTGCCACCAGTGATATGCAGGGGAGGTCAGATACGCAGTATTTT.